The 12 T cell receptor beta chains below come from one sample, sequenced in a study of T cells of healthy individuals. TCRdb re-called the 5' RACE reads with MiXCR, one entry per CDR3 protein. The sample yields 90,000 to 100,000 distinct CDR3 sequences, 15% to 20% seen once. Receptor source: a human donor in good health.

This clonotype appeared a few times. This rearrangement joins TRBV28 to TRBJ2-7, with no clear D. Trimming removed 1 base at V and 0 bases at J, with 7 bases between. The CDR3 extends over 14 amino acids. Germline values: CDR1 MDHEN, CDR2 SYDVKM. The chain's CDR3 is CASSLLASSYEQYF. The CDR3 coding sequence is TGTGCCAGCAGTTTATTGGCGAGCTCCTACGAGCAGTACTTC.

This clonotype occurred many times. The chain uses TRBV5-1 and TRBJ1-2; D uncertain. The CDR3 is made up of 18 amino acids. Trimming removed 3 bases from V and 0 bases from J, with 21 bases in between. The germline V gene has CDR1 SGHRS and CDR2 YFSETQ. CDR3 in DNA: TGCGCCAGCAGCTCGCCCACCCATACTACACTTTCTAACTATGGCTACACCTTC. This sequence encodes CASSSPTHTTLSNYGYTF.

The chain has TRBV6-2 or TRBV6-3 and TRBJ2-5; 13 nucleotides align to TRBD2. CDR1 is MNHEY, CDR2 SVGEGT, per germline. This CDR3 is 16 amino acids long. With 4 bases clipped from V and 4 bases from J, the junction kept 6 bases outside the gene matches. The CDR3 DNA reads TGTGCCAGCAGTTTCGGACTAGCGGGGGACAGAGAGACCCAGTACTTC. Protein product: CASSFGLAGDRETQYF.

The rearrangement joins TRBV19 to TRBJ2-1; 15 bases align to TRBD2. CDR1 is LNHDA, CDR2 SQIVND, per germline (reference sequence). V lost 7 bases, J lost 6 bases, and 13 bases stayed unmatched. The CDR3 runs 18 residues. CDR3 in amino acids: CASTHSGLAGGIRNEQFF. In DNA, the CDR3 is TGTGCCAGTACCCATTCCGGACTAGCGGGAGGGATTCGCAATGAGCAGTTCTTC.

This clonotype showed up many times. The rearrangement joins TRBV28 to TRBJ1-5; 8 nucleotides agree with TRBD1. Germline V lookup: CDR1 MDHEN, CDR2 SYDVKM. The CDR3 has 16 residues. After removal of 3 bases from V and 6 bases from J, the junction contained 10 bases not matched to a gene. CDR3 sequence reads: CASSFYSTGAVQPQHF. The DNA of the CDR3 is TGTGCCAGCAGTTTCTATTCGACAGGGGCCGTTCAGCCCCAGCATTTT. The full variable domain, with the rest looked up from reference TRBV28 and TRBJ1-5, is DVKVTQSSRYLVKRTGEKVFLECVQDMDHENMFWYRQDPGLGLRLIYFSYDVKMKEKGDIPEGYSVSREKKERFSLILESASTNQTSMYLCASSFYSTGAVQPQHFGDGTRLSIL.

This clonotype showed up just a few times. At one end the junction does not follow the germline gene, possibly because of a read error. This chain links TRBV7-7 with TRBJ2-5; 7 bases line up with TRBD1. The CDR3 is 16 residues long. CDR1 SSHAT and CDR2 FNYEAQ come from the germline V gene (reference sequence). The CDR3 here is CASSNRAGGPQETQYF. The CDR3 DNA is TGTGCTAGCAGCAACAGGGCAGGGGGTCCCCAAGAGACCCAGTACTTC. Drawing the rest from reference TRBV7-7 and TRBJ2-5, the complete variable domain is GAGVSQSPRYKVTKRGQDVTLRCDPISSHATLYWYQQALGQGPEFLTYFNYEAQPDKSGLPSDRFSAERPEGSISTLTIQRTEQRDSAMYRCASSNRAGGPQETQYFGPGTRLLVL.

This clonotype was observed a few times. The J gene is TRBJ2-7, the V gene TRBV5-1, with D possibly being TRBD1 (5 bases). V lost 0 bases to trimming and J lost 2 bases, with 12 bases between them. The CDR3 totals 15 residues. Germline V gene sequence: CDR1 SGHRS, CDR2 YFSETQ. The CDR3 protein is CASSLGQLNPYEQYF. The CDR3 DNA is TGCGCCAGCAGCTTGGGACAGTTAAACCCCTACGAGCAGTACTTC.

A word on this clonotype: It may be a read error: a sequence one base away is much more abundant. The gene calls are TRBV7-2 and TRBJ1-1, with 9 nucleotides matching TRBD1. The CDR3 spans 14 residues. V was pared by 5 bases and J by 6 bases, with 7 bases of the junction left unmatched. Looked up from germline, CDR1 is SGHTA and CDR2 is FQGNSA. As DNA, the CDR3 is TGTGCCAGCAGCCCCGACAGGGGGAGGTCTGAAGCTTTCTTT. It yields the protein CASSPDRGRSEAFF.

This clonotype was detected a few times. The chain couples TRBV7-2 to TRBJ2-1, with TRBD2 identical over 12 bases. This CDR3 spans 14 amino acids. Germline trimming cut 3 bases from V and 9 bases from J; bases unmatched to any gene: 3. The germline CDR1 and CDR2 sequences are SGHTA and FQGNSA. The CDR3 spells CASSLTSGSREQFF. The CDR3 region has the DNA TGTGCCAGCAGCTTGACTAGCGGGAGCCGTGAGCAGTTCTTC. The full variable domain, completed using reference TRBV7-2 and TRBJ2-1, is GAGVSQSPSNKVTEKGKDVELRCDPISGHTALYWYRQSLGQGLEFLIYFQGNSAPDKSGLPSDRFSAERTGGSVSTLTIQRTQQEDSAVYLCASSLTSGSREQFFGPGTRLTVL.

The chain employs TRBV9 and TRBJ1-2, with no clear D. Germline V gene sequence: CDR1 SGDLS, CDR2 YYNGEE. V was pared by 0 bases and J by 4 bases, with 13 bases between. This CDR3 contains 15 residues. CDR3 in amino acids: CASSVALNAGYGYTF. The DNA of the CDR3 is TGTGCCAGCAGCGTAGCCTTAAACGCGGGCTATGGCTACACCTTC.

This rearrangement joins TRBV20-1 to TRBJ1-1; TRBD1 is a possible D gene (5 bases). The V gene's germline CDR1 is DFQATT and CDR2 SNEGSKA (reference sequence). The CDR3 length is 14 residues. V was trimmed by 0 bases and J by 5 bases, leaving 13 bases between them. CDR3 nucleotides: TGCAGTGCTAGAGATCATCGGGGGGGAACTGAAGCTTTCTTT. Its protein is CSARDHRGGTEAFF.

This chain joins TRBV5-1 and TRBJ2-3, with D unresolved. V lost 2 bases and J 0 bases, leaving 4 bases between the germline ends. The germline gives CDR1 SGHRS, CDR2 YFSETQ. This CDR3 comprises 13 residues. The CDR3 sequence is CASSFGSTDTQYF. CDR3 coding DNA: TGCGCCAGCAGCTTCGGAAGCACAGATACGCAGTATTTT.